Presented here are 2 T cell receptor beta chains from one specimen sequenced in a study of cytomegalovirus exposure and HLA in healthy donors. Researchers ran the PCR with 60 Vbeta and 13 Jbeta primers. The repertoire was sequenced with immunoSEQ multiplex PCR; TCRdb's copy has only in-frame clones and lacks some. The data show about 200,000 clones, approximately 85% seen once. The sample was PBMCs. The receptors were sampled from a woman aged 40-49 years in good health and CMV-seronegative.

V is TRBV2 and J is TRBJ2-2, with 7 bases fitting TRBD1. This CDR3 has 15 amino acids. The V segment lost 6 bases and the J segment 4 bases; nucleotides outside the gene matches: 8. Germline V lookup: CDR1 SNHLY, CDR2 FYNNEI. The CDR3 region has the DNA TGTGCCAGCAGGTGGCCGGGACAGAGCACCGGGGAGCTGTTTTTT. This translates into CASRWPGQSTGELFF. Drawing the rest from reference TRBV2 and TRBJ2-2, the complete variable domain is EPEVTQTPSHQVTQMGQEVILRCVPISNHLYFYWYRQILGQKVEFLVSFYNNEISEKSEIFDDQFSVERPDGSNFTLKIRSTKLEDSAMYFCASRWPGQSTGELFFGEGSRLTVL.

The chain recombines TRBV4-1 with TRBJ1-5; TRBD1 aligns across 7 bases. The CDR3 extends over 15 amino acids. Germline V gives CDR1 MGHRA, CDR2 YSYEKL. The ends lost 3 bases at V and 7 bases at J; junction bases unmatched: 9. CDR3 sequence (DNA): TGCGCCAGCAGCCAGGTCTACAGGGGTGGGCAGCCCCAGCATTTT. As protein: CASSQVYRGGQPQHF.